This T cell receptor beta chain was sequenced during a study of blood T cell repertoires in COVID-19. This table comes from immunoSEQ multiplex PCR, and its TCRdb copy is limited to in-frame clones, with some not included. In the table there are 95,000 to 150,000 clones, around four fifths of which are singletons. V lost 3 bases to trimming and J lost 1 base; unmatched junction nucleotides: 16. From germline, CDR1 is SGHRS and CDR2 YFSETQ. The CDR3 has 20 residues. The sequenced sample consisted of peripheral blood. The TCR sequence derives from a human donor in a cohort sampled during active COVID-19. The V call is TRBV5-1, the J call TRBJ2-3, with 11 nucleotides matching TRBD2. The CDR3 sequence is CASSSTNIPRLAGRTDTQYF. The CDR3 DNA follows: TGCGCCAGCAGCTCAACCAATATTCCGAGACTAGCGGGGCGCACAGATACGCAGTATTTT.